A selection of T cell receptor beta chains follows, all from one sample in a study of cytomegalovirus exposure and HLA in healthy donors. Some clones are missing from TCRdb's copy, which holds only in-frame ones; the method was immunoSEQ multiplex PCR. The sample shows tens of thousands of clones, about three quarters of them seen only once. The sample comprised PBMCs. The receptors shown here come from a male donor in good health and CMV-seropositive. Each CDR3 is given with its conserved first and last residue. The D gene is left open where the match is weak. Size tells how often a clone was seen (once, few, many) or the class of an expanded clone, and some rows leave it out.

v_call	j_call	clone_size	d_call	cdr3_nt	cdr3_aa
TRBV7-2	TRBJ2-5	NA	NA	TGTGCCAGCGGGCTTCTTCCCCAAGAGACCCAGTACTTC	CASGLLPQETQYF
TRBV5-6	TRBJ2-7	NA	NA	TGTGCCAGCAGCTGGAGCGGTGGACTCTCCTACGAGCAGTACTTC	CASSWSGGLSYEQYF
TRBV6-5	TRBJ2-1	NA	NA	TGTGCCAGCAACCCTAGACGTGGGTCCTACAATGAGCAGTTCTTC	CASNPRRGSYNEQFF
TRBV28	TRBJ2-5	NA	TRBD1	TGTGCCAGCAGTCCACCGACAGGGCAAGAGACCCAGTACTTC	CASSPPTGQETQYF
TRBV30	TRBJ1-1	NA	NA	TGTGCCTGGAGTGTGCCGGGGTCTGAAGCTTTCTTT	CAWSVPGSEAFF
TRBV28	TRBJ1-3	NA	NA	TGTGCCAGCACCCGCTGGGGGGAGGACTCTGGAAACACCATATATTTT	CASTRWGEDSGNTIYF
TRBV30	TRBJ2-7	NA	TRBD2	TGTGCCTGGACCAAGGGGGCGGGGGGGACCTACGAGCAGTACTTC	CAWTKGAGGTYEQYF
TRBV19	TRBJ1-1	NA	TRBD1	TGTGCCAGTAGTATAGATGGGACAGGGCTCACTGAAGCTTTCTTT	CASSIDGTGLTEAFF
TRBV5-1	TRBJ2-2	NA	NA	TGCGCCAGCAGCATCGGCCGCGGCGGAACCGGGGAGCTGTTTTTT	CASSIGRGGTGELFF
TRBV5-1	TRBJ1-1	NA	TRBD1	TGCGCCAGCAGCTTGGCTACGACAGGGTGGACTGAAGCTTTCTTT	CASSLATTGWTEAFF
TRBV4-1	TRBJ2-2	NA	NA	TGCGCCAGCAGCCAGGTCGGGTCAGGGGAGCTGTTTTTT	CASSQVGSGELFF
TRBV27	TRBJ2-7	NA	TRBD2	TGTGCCAGCAGTGTGACTAGCGGGAGCTACGAGCAGTACTTC	CASSVTSGSYEQYF
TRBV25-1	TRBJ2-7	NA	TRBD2	TGTGCCAGCAACCCGGGAGGGCCTCTCGAGCAGTACTTC	CASNPGGPLEQYF
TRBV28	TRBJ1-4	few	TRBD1	TGTGCCAGCAGTTTATCGAGGGGGCGTGCTGAAAAACTGTTTTTT	CASSLSRGRAEKLFF
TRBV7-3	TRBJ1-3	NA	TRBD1	TGTGCCAGCAGCTTGGTTGAGACAGGGGACCGCAGCAACACCATATATTTT	CASSLVETGDRSNTIYF
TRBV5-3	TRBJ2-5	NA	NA	TGTGCCAGAAGCCCGGAGTGCTTGGAGACCCAGTACTTC	CARSPECLETQYF
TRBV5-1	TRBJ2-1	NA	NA	TGCGCCAGCAGCCCCGACAGGATTGAGCAGTTCTTC	CASSPDRIEQFF
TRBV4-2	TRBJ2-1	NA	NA	TGTGCCAGCAGCCAAGACTCGGTAGCGAACTACAATGAGCAGTTCTTC	CASSQDSVANYNEQFF
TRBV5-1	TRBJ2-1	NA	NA	TGCGCCAGCAGCCCCTCCGGCAGGGAAGGGAATGAGCAGTTCTTC	CASSPSGREGNEQFF
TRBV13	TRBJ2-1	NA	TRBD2	TGTGCCAGCAGCTTAGACCCAGCGGGGGAGCAGTTCTTC	CASSLDPAGEQFF
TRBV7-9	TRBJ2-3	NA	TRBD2	TGTGCCAGCAGCTTAAGCGGACTAGCGGGGCACACAGATACGCAGTATTTT	CASSLSGLAGHTDTQYF
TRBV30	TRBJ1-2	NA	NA	TGTGCCTGGAGTCCGAAAGACAGCTATGGCTACACCTTC	CAWSPKDSYGYTF
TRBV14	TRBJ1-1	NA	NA	TGTGCCAGCGAGGATATGCGGGCAGCACTTAGGACTGAAGCTTTCTTT	CASEDMRAALRTEAFF
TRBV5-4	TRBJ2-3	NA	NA	TGTGCCAGCAGCTTGGGGCTTTCGGGGGGCACAGATACGCAGTATTTT	CASSLGLSGGTDTQYF
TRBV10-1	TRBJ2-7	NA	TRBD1	TGCGCCAGCAGCCCCAGGGACAGGACCTACGAGCAGTACTTC	CASSPRDRTYEQYF
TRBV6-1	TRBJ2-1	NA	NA	TGTGCCAGCAGAGGACGGGACTACAATGAGCAGTTCTTC	CASRGRDYNEQFF
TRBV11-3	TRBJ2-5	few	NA	TGTGCCAGCAGCTTAGTCCTAACGGCGGCCCAGTACTTC	CASSLVLTAAQYF
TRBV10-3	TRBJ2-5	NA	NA	TGTGCCATTGGGGCCCAGATGAACCAAGAGACCCAGTACTTC	CAIGAQMNQETQYF
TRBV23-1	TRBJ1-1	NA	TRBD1	TGCGCCAGCAGTGCATGGACAGGGGTTTTGAACACTGAAGCTTTCTTT	CASSAWTGVLNTEAFF
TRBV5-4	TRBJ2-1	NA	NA	TGTGCCAGCAGCTTGGATAGCACCCATGAGCAGTTCTTC	CASSLDSTHEQFF